This T cell receptor beta chain emerged from a study of radiation and T cells in renal cell carcinoma. Findings of the study overall: Top tumor clonotypes rose in blood 2 weeks post-radiation, then contracted.

With regard to this clone: Its antigen is not identified. The junction departs from germline at one end; a sequencing error may be responsible.

Time point of the sample: baseline pretreatment blood. Noted treatment: 15 Gy SBRT to primary tumor, nephrectomy 4 weeks later. Serial blood draws occurred at baseline and 2 and 4 weeks post-SBRT. This renal cell carcinoma was of the clear cell type. Produced via immunoSEQ multiplex PCR; TCRdb's table is partial and in-frame only. The sample yields about 130,000 clones, about 88% seen once. The material was blood, obtained from a patient whose treatment included radiotherapy and nephrectomy. This TCR was sampled from a woman aged 45 to 65 with renal cell carcinoma.

CDR3 nucleotides: TGTGCTAGCACTAGCGGGAACACCGGGGAGCTGTTTTTT. Encoded protein: CASTSGNTGELFF. V usage is TRBV7-7 and J usage is TRBJ2-2, with TRBD2 identical over 8 bases. Germline V lookup: CDR1 SSHAT, CDR2 FNYEAQ (reference sequence). The length of the CDR3 is 13 residues.